This T cell receptor (beta chain) was obtained from a study of metastatic and nonmetastatic thyroid tumors. In its sample, this clone was seen many times. Using MiXCR, TCRdb re-called clones from the PCR reads. This table has 30,000 or so clones, around 19% appearing once. No patient had received any treatment before thyroid surgery. Sequenced input: blood. This receptor was identified in a female donor with papillary thyroid cancer or a benign thyroid nodule (not recorded which). Some clones in this sample may be carry-over from other donors' samples.

CDR3 in amino acids: CASSLRGGNYGYTF. The CDR3 bases are TGTGCCAGCAGTTTACGAGGGGGGAACTATGGCTACACCTTC. This chain joins TRBV27 and TRBJ1-2; D might be TRBD1 (6 bases). CDR1 is MNHEY and CDR2 is SMNVEV in the germline V gene (reference sequence). The length of the CDR3 is 14 residues. V was cut by 2 bases and J by 2 bases, with 9 bases left in between.